This TCR beta chain was captured by sequencing in a study of OX40 agonist ivuxolimab in advanced cancers. Study conclusions and caveats: Expanded clones tended on average to be more numerous among CD8+ T cells than CD4+.

A remark on this clone: Its antigen is currently unknown.

With 0 bases clipped from V and 9 bases from J, the junction kept 10 bases outside the gene matches. Germline CDR1 is SGHDT and CDR2 is YYEEEE. The CDR3 contains 15 residues. The protocol was immunoSEQ multiplex PCR, while the TCRdb copy is restricted to in-frame clones and leaves out a portion. Of around 48,000 clones detected, more than 80% appear once; the ten largest clones hold approximately 1.1%. This clonotype originated in an adult with an advanced solid tumor such as melanoma, head and neck, liver or kidney cancer. The chain employs TRBV5-6 and TRBJ2-7; 9 bases are a match to TRBD1. Source: CD4+ or CD8+ T cells sorted from blood, taken in a trial of the OX40 agonist ivuxolimab. CDR3: CASSLVKQGALRQYF. The CDR3 nucleotides are TGTGCCAGCAGCTTGGTAAAACAGGGGGCGCTAAGGCAGTACTTC.